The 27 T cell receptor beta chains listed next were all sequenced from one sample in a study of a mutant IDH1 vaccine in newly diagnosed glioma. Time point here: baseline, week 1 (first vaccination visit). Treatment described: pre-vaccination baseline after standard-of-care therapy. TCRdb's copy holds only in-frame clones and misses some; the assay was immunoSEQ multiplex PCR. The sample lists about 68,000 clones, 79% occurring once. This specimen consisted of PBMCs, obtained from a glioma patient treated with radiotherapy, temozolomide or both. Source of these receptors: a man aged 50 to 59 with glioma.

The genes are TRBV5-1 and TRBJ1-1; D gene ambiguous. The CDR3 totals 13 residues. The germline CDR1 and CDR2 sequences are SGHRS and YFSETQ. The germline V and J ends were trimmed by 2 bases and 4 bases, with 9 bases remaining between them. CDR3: CASSLNRPTEAFF. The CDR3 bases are TGCGCCAGCAGCTTAAACAGACCCACTGAAGCTTTCTTT.

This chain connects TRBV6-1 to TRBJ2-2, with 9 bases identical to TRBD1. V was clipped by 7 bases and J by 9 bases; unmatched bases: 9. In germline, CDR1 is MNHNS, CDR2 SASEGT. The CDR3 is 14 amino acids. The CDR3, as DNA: TGTGCCAGCATCTGGGACAGGGTGCCTCGGGAGCTGTTTTTT. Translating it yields CASIWDRVPRELFF.

This CDR3 reads CASSLGRVPNYYEQYF. The CDR3 DNA is TGTGCCAGCAGCTTAGGCCGGGTCCCCAACTACTACGAGCAGTACTTC. The V and J genes are TRBV7-8 and TRBJ2-7, with no clear D. Trimming pared 1 base from V and 3 bases from J, leaving 16 bases between. Germline lookup yields CDR1 SGHVS and CDR2 FQNEAQ. The CDR3 loop spans 16 amino acids.

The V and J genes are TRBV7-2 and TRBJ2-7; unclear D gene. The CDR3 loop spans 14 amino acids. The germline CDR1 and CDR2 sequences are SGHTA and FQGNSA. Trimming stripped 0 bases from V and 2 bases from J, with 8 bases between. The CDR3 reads CASSLAVSAYEQYF. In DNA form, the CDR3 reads TGTGCCAGCAGCTTAGCGGTTTCCGCCTACGAGCAGTACTTC.

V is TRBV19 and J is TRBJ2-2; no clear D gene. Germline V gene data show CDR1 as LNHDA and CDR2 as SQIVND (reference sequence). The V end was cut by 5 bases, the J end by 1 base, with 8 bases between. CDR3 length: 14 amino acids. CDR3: CASSPRRNTGELFF. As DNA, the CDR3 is TGTGCCAGTAGTCCCAGGAGGAACACCGGGGAGCTGTTTTTT.

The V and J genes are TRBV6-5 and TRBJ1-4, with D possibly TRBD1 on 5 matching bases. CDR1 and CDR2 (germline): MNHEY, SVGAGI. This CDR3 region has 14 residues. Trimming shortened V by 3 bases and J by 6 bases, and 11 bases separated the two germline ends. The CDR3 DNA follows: TGTGCCAGCAGTTATGGGGGGTCGGATGAAAAACTGTTTTTT. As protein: CASSYGGSDEKLFF.

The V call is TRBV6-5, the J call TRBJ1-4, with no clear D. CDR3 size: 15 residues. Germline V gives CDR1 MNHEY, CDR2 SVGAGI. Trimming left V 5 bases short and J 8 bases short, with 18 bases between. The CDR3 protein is CASSADWAETEKLFF. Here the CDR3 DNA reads TGTGCCAGCAGTGCCGACTGGGCAGAGACCGAAAAACTGTTTTTT.

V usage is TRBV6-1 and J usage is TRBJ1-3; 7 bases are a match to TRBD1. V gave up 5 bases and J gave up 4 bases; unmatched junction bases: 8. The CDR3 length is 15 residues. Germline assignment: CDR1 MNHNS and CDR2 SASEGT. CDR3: CASSPPGQRGNTIYF. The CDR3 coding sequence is TGTGCCAGCAGTCCCCCGGGACAGAGGGGAAACACCATATATTTT.

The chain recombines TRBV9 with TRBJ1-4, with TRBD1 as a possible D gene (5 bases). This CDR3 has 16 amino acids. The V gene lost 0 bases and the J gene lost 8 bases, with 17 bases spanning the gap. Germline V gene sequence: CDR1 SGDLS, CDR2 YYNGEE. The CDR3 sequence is CASSVGVQDGEEKLFF. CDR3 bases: TGTGCCAGCAGCGTAGGGGTACAGGACGGAGAAGAAAAACTGTTTTTT.

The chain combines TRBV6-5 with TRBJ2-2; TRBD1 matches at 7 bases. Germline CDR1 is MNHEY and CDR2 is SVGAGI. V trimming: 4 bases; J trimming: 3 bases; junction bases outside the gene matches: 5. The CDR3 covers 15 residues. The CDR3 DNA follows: TGTGCCAGCAGTTTATACAGGGGCTACACCGGGGAGCTGTTTTTT. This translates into CASSLYRGYTGELFF.

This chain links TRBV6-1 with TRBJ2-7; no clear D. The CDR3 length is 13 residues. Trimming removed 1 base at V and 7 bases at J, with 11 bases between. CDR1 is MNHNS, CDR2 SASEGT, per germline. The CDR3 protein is CASSEGPVLEQYF. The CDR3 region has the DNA TGTGCCAGCAGTGAAGGCCCCGTCCTTGAGCAGTACTTC.

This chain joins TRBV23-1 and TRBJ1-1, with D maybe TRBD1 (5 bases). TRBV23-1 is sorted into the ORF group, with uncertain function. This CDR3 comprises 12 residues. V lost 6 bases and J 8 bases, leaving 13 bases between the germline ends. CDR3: CASRRLGGEAFF. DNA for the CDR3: TGCGCCAGCAGAAGATTGGGGGGGGAAGCTTTCTTT.

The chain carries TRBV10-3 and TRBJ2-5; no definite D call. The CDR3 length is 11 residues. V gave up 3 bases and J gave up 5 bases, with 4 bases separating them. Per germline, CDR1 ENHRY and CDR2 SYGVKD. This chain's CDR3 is CAISDSETQYF. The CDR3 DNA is TGTGCCATCAGTGATTCGGAGACCCAGTACTTC.

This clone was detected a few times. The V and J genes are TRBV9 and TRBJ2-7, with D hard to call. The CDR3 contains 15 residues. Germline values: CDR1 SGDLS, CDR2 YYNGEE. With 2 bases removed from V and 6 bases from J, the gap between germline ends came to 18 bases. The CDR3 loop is CASSVSDGPYGEQYF. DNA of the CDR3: TGTGCCAGCAGCGTCTCCGATGGCCCCTACGGCGAGCAGTACTTC. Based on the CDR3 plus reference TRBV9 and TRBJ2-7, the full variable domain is DSGVTQTPKHLITATGQRVTLRCSPRSGDLSVYWYQQSLDQGLQFLIQYYNGEERAKGNILERFSAQQFPDLHSELNLSSLELGDSALYFCASSVSDGPYGEQYFGPGTRLTVT.

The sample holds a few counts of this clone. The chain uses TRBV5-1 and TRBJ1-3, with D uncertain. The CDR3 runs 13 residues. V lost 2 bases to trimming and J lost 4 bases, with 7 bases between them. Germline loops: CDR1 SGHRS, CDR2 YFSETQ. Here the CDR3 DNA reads TGCGCCAGCAGCTTCGGTGACGGAAACACCATATATTTT. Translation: CASSFGDGNTIYF.

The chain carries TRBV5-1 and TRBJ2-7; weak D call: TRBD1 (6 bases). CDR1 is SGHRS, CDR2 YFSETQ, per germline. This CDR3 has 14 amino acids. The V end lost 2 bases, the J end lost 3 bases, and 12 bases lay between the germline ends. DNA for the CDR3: TGCGCCAGCAGCTTCTCACAGGGAAACTACGAGCAGTACTTC. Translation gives CASSFSQGNYEQYF.

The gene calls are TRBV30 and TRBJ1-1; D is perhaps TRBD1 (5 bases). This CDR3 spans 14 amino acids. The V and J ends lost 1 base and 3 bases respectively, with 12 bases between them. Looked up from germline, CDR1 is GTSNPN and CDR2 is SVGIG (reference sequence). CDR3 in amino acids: CAWSAGTPDTEAFF. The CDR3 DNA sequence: TGTGCCTGGAGTGCCGGGACCCCGGACACTGAAGCTTTCTTT.

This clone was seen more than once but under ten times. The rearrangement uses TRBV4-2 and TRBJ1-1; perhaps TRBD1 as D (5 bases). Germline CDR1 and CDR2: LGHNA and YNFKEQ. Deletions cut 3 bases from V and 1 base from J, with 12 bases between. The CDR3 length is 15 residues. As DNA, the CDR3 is TGTGCCAGCAGCCAGCACCGGGGGAGGAACACTGAAGCTTTCTTT. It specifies CASSQHRGRNTEAFF.

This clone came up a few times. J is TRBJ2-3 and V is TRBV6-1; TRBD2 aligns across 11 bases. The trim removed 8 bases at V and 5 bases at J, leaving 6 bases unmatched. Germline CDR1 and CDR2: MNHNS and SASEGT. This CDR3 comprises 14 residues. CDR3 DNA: TGTGCCAGCTCTAGCGGGGGGCCCGGAGATACGCAGTATTTT. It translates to CASSSGGPGDTQYF.

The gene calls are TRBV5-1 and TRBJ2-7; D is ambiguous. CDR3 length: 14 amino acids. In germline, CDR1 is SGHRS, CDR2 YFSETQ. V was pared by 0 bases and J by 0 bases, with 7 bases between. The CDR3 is CASSLGYGSYEQYF. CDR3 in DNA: TGCGCCAGCAGCTTGGGCTACGGCTCCTACGAGCAGTACTTC.

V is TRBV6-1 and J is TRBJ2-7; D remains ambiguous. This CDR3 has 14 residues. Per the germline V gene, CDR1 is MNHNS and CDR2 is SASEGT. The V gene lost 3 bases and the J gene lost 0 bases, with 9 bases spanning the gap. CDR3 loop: CASSDSTLSYEQYF. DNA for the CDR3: TGTGCCAGCAGTGATAGCACGCTCTCCTACGAGCAGTACTTC.

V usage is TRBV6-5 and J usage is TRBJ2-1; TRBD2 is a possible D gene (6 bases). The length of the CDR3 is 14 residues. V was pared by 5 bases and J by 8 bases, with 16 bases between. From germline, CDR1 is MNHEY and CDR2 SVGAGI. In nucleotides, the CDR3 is TGTGCCAGCAGTCCCCGACTAGTCGGCTATGAGCAGTTCTTC. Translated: CASSPRLVGYEQFF.

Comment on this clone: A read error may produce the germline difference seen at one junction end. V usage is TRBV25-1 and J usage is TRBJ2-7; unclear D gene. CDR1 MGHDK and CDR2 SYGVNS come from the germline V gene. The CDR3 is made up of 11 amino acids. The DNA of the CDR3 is TGTGCCAGCAGTGAAGACGGTGCTTGGGACTTC. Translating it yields CASSEDGAWDF.

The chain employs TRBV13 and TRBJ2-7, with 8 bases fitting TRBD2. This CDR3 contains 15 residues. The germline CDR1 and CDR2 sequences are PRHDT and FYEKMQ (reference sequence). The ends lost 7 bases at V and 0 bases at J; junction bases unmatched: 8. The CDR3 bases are TGTGCCAGCAACTTCGGGCGGGGGGCCTCCTACGAGCAGTACTTC. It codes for CASNFGRGASYEQYF. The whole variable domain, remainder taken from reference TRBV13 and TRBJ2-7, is AAGVIQSPRHLIKEKRETATLKCYPIPRHDTVYWYQQGPGQDPQFLISFYEKMQSDKGSIPDRFSAQQFSDYHSELNMSSLELGDSALYFCASNFGRGASYEQYFGPGTRLTVT.

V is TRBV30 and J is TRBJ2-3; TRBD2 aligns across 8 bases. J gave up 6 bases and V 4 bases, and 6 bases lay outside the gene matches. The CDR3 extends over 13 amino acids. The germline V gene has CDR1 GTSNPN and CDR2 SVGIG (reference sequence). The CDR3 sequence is CAWTERGTDTQYF. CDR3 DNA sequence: TGTGCCTGGACAGAGCGGGGGACTGATACGCAGTATTTT. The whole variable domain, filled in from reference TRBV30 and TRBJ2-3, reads SQTIHQWPATLVQPVGSPLSLECTVEGTSNPNLYWYRQAAGRGLQLLFYSVGIGQISSEVPQNLSASRPQDRQFILSSKKLLLSDSGFYLCAWTERGTDTQYFGPGTRLTVL.

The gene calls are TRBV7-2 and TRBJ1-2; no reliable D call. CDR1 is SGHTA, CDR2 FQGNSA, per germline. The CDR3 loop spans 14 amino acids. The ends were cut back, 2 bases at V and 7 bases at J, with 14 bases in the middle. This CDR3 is CASSLWAASIGYTF. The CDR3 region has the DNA TGTGCCAGCAGCTTATGGGCGGCCTCGATTGGCTACACCTTC.

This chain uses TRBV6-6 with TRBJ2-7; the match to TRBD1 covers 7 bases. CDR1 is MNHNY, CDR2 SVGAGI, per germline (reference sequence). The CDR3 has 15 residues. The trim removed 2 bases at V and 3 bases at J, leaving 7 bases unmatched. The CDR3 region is CASSYEGASDYEQYF. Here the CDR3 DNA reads TGTGCCAGCAGTTACGAGGGGGCAAGTGACTACGAGCAGTACTTC.